The next 9 T cell receptor beta chains were all read from a single sample in a study of T cells in women clearing cervical HPV infection. The protocol was immunoSEQ multiplex PCR, while the TCRdb copy is restricted to in-frame clones and leaves out a portion. In total, the table holds some 30,000 clones. Sequencing used blood buffy coat. Receptor source: a woman aged 18 to 75 with a cervical HPV16 infection that either progressed to CIN3+ or cleared (not recorded which).

Note on this clone: Read data end 3 residues before the CDR3 end; the end is taken from the germline J gene. The chain combines TRBV7-2 with TRBJ1-1, with D perhaps matching TRBD1 (6 bases). Trimming left V 6 bases short and J 3 bases short, with 11 bases between. The CDR3 is 13 residues long. Germline V gene lookup returns CDR1 SGHTA and CDR2 FQGNSA. Incomplete CDR3 DNA: TGTGCCAGCAGTTCTCAGGGGTACACTGAA. Residues: CASSSQGYTE. The full CDR3 is CASSSQGYTEAFF. Filled out from reference TRBV7-2 and TRBJ1-1, the complete variable domain reads GAGVSQSPSNKVTEKGKDVELRCDPISGHTALYWYRQSLGQGLEFLIYFQGNSAPDKSGLPSDRFSAERTGGSVSTLTIQRTQQEDSAVYLCASSSQGYTEAFFGQGTRLTVV.

Worth noting for this clone: The read gets to within 3 residues of the CDR3 end, and the germline J gene fills in the rest. The rearrangement joins TRBV20-1 to TRBJ2-7; 7 bases align to TRBD1. Germline loops: CDR1 DFQATT, CDR2 SNEGSKA (reference sequence). The CDR3 length is 14 residues. V lost 5 bases, J lost 0 bases, and 7 bases stayed unmatched. The CDR3 loop reads CSAPDRQHSYEQYF. The sequenced part of the CDR3 DNA is TGCAGTGCTCCGGACAGGCAACACTCCTACGAG.

Incomplete CDR3 DNA: TGTGCCAGCAGGCAGAGGACTAGCGGGCTCACAGATACG. It codes for CASRQRTSGLTDT. From start to end, the CDR3 is CASRQRTSGLTDTQYF. The V gene is TRBV2, the J gene TRBJ2-3; 11 positions match TRBD2. The read ends 3 residues early relative to the CDR3; the germline J gene fills the gap. With V trimmed by 6 bases and J by 2 bases, 7 bases remained unmatched. This CDR3 has 16 residues. Germline loops: CDR1 SNHLY, CDR2 FYNNEI.

A note on this clone: The read ends 3 residues early relative to the CDR3; the germline J gene fills the gap. This chain connects TRBV10-3 to TRBJ1-1; perhaps TRBD1 as D (6 bases). Trimming took 3 bases from V and 7 from J, leaving 15 bases between them. The CDR3 spans 14 residues. Germline V gives CDR1 ENHRY, CDR2 SYGVKD. CDR3 in amino acids: CAISDRGGLSEAFF. CDR3 bases read: TGTGCCATCAGTGATAGGGGGGGGTTAAGTGAA.

As to this clone: Germline and junction disagree at one end, which may indicate a read error. The CDR3 end lies 3 residues beyond the end of the read and is filled in from the germline J gene. V gene TRBV18 combines with J gene TRBJ1-4; 9 nucleotides line up with TRBD1. CDR1 KGHSH and CDR2 LQKENI come from the germline V gene. The CDR3 sequence is 15 residues long. The covered CDR3 bases are TGTGTCAGCTCACCAGGACAGGGGTTAAATTCACCA. It yields the protein CVSSPGQGLNSP. The full CDR3 is CVSSPGQGLNSPLFF.

CDR3: CASSSGGGANSPLHF. The covered CDR3 bases are TGCGCCAGCAGCTCCGGTGGGGGGGCGAATTCACCC. The chain joins TRBV5-1 to TRBJ1-6; TRBD1 might be the D (6 bases). Read coverage stops 3 residues before the CDR3 terminus; the germline J gene supplies the remainder. V was clipped by 3 bases and J by 7 bases, with 14 bases between them. The CDR3 has 15 residues. CDR1 and CDR2 (germline): SGHRS, YFSETQ.

Points on this clone: The read ends 3 residues shy of where the CDR3 ends; the end is completed using the germline J gene. The J gene is TRBJ1-2, the V gene TRBV5-8; possibly TRBD1 for D (5 bases). The CDR3 runs to 13 residues. The germline gives CDR1 SGHTS, CDR2 YDEGEE. V was clipped by 1 base and J by 5 bases, with 9 bases between them. The part of the CDR3 DNA that was read is TGTGCCAGCAGCTTGAAGGGGCCATATGGC. It translates to CASSLKGPYG. The whole CDR3 region reads CASSLKGPYGYTF.

Concerning this clone: The read terminates 3 residues before the CDR3 end, so the remaining end is supplied by the germline J gene. This chain joins TRBV30 and TRBJ1-2; D possibly corresponds to TRBD1 (6 bases). CDR1 is GTSNPN, CDR2 SVGIG, per germline (reference sequence). The CDR3 covers 16 residues. The CDR3 is CAWRLAGAHPYNDYTF. The CDR3 bases that were read are TGTGCCTGGAGGCTAGCGGGGGCGCATCCCTACAATGAC.

Points on this clone: The read gets to within 3 residues of the CDR3 end, and the germline J gene fills in the rest. V usage is TRBV19 and J usage is TRBJ1-1; D may be TRBD1 (5 bases). Trimming left V 7 bases short and J 7 bases short, with 10 bases between. CDR1 and CDR2 (germline): LNHDA, SQIVND (reference sequence). This CDR3 region has 11 residues. The CDR3 protein is CASMRGSEAFF. The CDR3 bases that were read are TGTGCCAGTATGAGGGGAAGTGAA. Filled out from reference TRBV19 and TRBJ1-1, the complete variable domain reads DGGITQSPKYLFRKEGQNVTLSCEQNLNHDAMYWYRQDPGQGLRLIYYSQIVNDFQKGDIAEGYSVSREKKESFPLTVTSAQKNPTAFYLCASMRGSEAFFGQGTRLTVV.